This T cell receptor (delta chain) is drawn from a study of Vδ1+ human thymocytes. Study-wide findings and caveats: Highly polyclonal TRG and TRD repertoires with Gaussian CDR3 length distributions appeared in thymus.

In regard to this clone: What it binds is unknown.

Extracted RNA was reverse transcribed into cDNA. Pooled V-gene forward primers with one constant-region reverse primer generated the CDR3 amplicons by multiplex PCR. TCRdb repeated clone calling on the multiplex PCR reads with CATT. The table has tens of thousands of delta-chain clones, 25% to 35% seen once. This CDR3 comprises 20 residues. The J segment lost 3 bases and the V segment lost 1 base, leaving 17 bases of the junction unmatched. In germline, CDR1 is TSWWSYY, CDR2 QGS. The TCR was taken from a boy less than two years old who had congenital heart surgery. The sequencing input was Vdelta1+ gamma-delta thymocytes from the thymus. The sample's subset: FACS-sorted CD3+ TCRalphabeta- TCRVdelta1+ TCRVdelta2- thymocytes. The rearrangement uses TRDV1 and TRDJ1, with 10 bases identical to TRDD3. CDR3 DNA: TGTGCTCTTGGGGAACACAAATACTACGTGGGGGGATACGAGGCCGATAAACTCATCTTT. Protein: CALGEHKYYVGGYEADKLIF.